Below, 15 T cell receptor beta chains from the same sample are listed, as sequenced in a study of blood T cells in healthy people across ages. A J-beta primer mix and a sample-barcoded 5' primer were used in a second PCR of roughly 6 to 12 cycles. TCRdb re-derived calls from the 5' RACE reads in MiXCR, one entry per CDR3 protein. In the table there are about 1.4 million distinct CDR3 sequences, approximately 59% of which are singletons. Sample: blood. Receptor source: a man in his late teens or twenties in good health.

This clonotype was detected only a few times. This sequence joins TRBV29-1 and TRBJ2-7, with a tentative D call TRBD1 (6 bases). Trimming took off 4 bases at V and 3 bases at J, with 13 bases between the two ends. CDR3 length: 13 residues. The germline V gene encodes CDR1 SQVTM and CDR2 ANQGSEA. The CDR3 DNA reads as TGCAGCGTTGCCCGAAAACAGGGCTACGAGCAGTACTTC. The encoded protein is CSVARKQGYEQYF.

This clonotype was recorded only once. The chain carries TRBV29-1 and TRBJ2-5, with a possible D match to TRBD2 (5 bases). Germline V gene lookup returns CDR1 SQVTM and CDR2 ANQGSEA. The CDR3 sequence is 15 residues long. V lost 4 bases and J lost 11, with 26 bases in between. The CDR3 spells CSVVLSPGDYNGQYF. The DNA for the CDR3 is TGCAGCGTTGTACTTTCGCCAGGAGACTACAATGGGCAGTACTTC.

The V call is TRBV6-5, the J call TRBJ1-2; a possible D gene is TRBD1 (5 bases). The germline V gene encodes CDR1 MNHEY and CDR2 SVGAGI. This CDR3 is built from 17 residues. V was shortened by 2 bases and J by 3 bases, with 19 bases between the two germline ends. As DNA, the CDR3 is TGTGCCAGCAGTTACAGATCGAGGGGCAGTGGCGACTATGGCTACACCTTC. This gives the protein CASSYRSRGSGDYGYTF.

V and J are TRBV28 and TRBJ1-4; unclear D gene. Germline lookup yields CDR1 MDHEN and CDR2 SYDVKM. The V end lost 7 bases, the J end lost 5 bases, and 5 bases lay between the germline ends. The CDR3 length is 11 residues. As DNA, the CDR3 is TGTGCCAGCACCCAAAATGAAAAACTGTTTTTT. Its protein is CASTQNEKLFF.

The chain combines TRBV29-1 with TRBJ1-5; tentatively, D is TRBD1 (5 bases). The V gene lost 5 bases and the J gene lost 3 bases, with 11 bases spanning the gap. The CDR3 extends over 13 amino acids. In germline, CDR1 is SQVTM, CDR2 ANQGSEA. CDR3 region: CSVPGTHNQPQHF. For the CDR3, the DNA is TGCAGCGTTCCCGGGACCCACAATCAGCCCCAGCATTTT.

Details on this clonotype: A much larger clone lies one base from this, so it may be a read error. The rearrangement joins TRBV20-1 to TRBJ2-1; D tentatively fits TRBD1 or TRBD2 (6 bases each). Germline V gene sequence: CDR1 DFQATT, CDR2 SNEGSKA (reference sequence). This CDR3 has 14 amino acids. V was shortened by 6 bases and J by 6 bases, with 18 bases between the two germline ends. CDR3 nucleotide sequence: TGCAGTGCGCCGGAAATAGGGGGGCCCAATGAGCAGTTCTTC. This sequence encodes CSAPEIGGPNEQFF.

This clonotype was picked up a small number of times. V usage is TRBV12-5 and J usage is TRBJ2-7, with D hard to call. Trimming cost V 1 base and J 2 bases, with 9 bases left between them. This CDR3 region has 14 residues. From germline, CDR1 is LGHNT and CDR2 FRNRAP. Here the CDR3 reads CASGLASHAYEQYF. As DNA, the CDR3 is TGTGCTAGTGGTTTGGCTAGTCACGCCTACGAGCAGTACTTC.

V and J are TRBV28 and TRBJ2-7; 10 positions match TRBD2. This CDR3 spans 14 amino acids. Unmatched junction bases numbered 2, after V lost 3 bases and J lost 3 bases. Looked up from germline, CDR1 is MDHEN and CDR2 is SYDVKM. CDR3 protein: CASSFGLADYEQYF. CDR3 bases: TGTGCCAGCAGTTTCGGACTAGCGGACTACGAGCAGTACTTC.

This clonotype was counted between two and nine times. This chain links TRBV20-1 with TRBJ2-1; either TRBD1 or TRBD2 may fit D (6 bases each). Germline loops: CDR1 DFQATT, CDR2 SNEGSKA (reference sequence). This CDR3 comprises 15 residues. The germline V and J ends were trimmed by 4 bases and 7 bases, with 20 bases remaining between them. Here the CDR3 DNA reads TGCAGTGCTAACTCCCGGGGGCAGGGTCGGAATGAGCAGTTCTTC. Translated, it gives CSANSRGQGRNEQFF.

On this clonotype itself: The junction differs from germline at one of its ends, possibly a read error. CDR3 sequence reads: CASNYPLGTGGTGANEQFF. The DNA for the CDR3 is TGTGCCAGCAATTACCCTCTAGGGACAGGGGGCACAGGGGCCAATGAGCAGTTCTTC. The chain links TRBV6-2 or TRBV6-3 to TRBJ2-1; TRBD1 agrees at 12 bases. CDR3 length: 19 amino acids. In germline, CDR1 is MNHEY, CDR2 SVGEGT.

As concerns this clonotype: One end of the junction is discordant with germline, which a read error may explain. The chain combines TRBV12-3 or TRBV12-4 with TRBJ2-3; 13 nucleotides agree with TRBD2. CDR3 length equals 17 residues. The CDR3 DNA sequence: TGCGCCAGCAGCGCAGACCTAGGACTAGCGGGAGATGATACGCAGTATTTT. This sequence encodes CASSADLGLAGDDTQYF.

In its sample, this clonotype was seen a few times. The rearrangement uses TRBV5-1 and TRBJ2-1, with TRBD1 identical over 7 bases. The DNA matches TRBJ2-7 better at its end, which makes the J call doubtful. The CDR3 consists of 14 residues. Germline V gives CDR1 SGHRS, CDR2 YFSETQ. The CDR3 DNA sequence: TGCGCCAGCAGCTTGGCACAGGGGAACCACGAGCAGTACTTC. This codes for CASSLAQGNHEQYF.

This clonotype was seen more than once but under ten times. Written as DNA, the CDR3 is TGTGCCAGCAGTTTAGGAACTAGCGGGAGCGATGAGCAGTTCTTC. Protein sequence: CASSLGTSGSDEQFF. The chain is built from TRBV27 and TRBJ2-1; TRBD2 matches at 11 bases. Losses at the gene ends were 2 bases for V and 8 bases for J; bases not matched to a gene: 5. The CDR3 length is 15 residues. The germline gives CDR1 MNHEY, CDR2 SMNVEV (reference sequence).

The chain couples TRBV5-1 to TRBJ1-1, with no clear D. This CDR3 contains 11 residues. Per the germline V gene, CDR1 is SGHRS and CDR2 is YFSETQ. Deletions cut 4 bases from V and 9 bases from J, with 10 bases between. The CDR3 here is CASSLGPKAFF. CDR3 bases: TGCGCCAGCAGCCTGGGTCCCAAAGCTTTCTTT.

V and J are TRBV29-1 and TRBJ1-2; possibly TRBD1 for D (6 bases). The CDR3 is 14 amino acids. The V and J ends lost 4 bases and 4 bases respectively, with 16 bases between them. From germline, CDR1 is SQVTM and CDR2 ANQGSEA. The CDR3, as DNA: TGCAGCGTTGTTGGGGGCAGGGAAGGCTATGGCTACACCTTC. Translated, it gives CSVVGGREGYGYTF.